This T cell receptor (beta chain) came from a study of blood T cell repertoires in COVID-19. The overall study: Specimens from acute and convalescent COVID-19 originated in the United States, Italy and Spain. The analysed material was cDNA or gDNA that came from T cells, B-cell-depleted T cells, or PBMCs.

Germline V lookup: CDR1 SEHNR, CDR2 FQNEAQ (reference sequence). The CDR3 length is 14 residues. Between the trimmed V and J ends, which lost 2 bases and 7 bases, there was a span of 11 bases. Original processing notes: By means of reference gene primer amplification, nucleated cell counts were estimated. Assay used: immunoSEQ multiplex PCR; TCRdb lists only in-frame clones, some missing. D and trimming come from the DNA, and the V and J calls and clone size come from that table. The sample consists of around 200,000 clones, 85% of them appearing once. V is TRBV7-9 and J is TRBJ1-4, with a weak D call TRBD1 (6 bases). This sequence originates from a woman of 80 years or more with acute or convalescent COVID-19. The sample was peripheral blood. The CDR3 loop reads CASSLMGAGEKLFF. The CDR3 region has the DNA TGTGCCAGCAGCTTAATGGGGGCTGGTGAAAAACTGTTTTTT. Full variable domain (missing parts from reference TRBV7-9 and TRBJ1-4): DTGVSQNPRHKITKRGQNVTFRCDPISEHNRLYWYRQTLGQGPEFLTYFQNEAQLEKSRLLSDRFSAERPKGSFSTLEIQRTEQGDSAMYLCASSLMGAGEKLFFGSGTQLSVL.